This T cell receptor beta chain derives from a study of shared clonotypes between healthy human individuals. Study background: Aged 18 to 49, the donors were two women and a few men. Per donor, three plates held CD4 naive cells, three held CD4 memory, two held CD8 naive and one held CD8 memory.

The germline CDR1 and CDR2 sequences are SGHNT and YENEEA. V was clipped by 3 bases and J by 2 bases; unmatched bases: 1. CDR3 size: 15 residues. The authors loaded about 200 ng DNA, about 30,000 T cell genomes, into sorted-subset replicate PCRs. Authors' processing steps: Junction-only sequences without quality scores came from ImmunoSEQ, so filtering differed. Sequenced by immunoSEQ multiplex PCR; TCRdb stores in-frame clones only, minus some. That table gives V, J and clone size, and the DNA gave D and trimming. The repertoire holds about 1.1 million clones, with approximately 80% as singletons. This TCR was recovered from a man in his late teens or twenties in good health. Some clones in this sample may be carry-over from other donors' samples. The V gene is TRBV11-3, the J gene TRBJ2-1, with 10 bases lining up with TRBD2. Sequencing was carried out using memory CD4+ T cells from PBMCs. As for subset: CD45RA-negative fraction. The CDR3 loop is CASSFTSGAYNEQFF. The DNA for the CDR3 is TGTGCCAGCAGCTTCACTAGCGGGGCCTACAATGAGCAGTTCTTC. Based on the CDR3 plus reference TRBV11-3 and TRBJ2-1, the full variable domain is EAGVVQSPRYKIIEKKQPVAFWCNPISGHNTLYWYLQNLGQGPELLIRYENEEAVDDSQLPKDRFSAERLKGVDSTLKIQPAELGDSAVYLCASSFTSGAYNEQFFGPGTRLTVL.